This T cell receptor (beta chain) was recovered during a study of blood T cell repertoires in COVID-19. Germline V lookup: CDR1 SGHTS, CDR2 YDEGEE. The CDR3 is 12 residues long. V lost 2 bases, J lost 7 bases, and 6 bases lay in between. Profiled with immunoSEQ multiplex PCR; TCRdb holds only in-frame clones, not every one. The table records around 99,000 clones, around 88% of them present only once. This TCR derives from a man in his forties or fifties with active or convalescent COVID-19. The rearrangement uses TRBV5-8 and TRBJ1-4; no clear D gene. The sequencing input was peripheral blood. CDR3 residues: CASSFGGEKLFF. As DNA, the CDR3 is TGTGCCAGCAGCTTTGGAGGTGAAAAACTGTTTTTT.